This TCR beta chain was sequenced during a study of CD8+ T cells in alopecia areata. Overall study context: Grafting placed skin from roughly 6-13-month-old C3H/HeJ donors with spontaneous alopecia onto roughly 6-10-week-old female C3H/HeJ mice.

The CDR3 has 16 amino acids. Germline lookup yields CDR1 LGHNA and CDR2 YNLKQL (reference sequence). Documented time point: mouse skin 3 weeks after grafting. In each case, RNA was isolated and then reverse transcribed into cDNA as the sequencing template. Clones were sequenced by immunoSEQ multiplex PCR, and TCRdb holds only the in-frame ones, with some missing. Captured here are some 3,200 clones, none seen once; the top ten comprise approximately 9.8%. General study findings and limits: Possibly because of HLA-related factors, TCR sharing was less clear across patients than in mice.

On this clone: Its antigen is still unknown. Mouse gene names and germline throughout. The read comes to an end 4 residues before the CDR3 does, leaving the germline J gene to fill in the end.

The genes are TRBV5 and TRBJ2-1; 8 nucleotides line up with TRBD2. The sample here was skin, taken at week 3. The TCR sequence derives from a C3H/HeJ mouse with alopecia areata. MHC haplotype of the strain: H2-k. CDR3 DNA (partial): TGTGCCAGCAGCCAAGGGCATCTGGGGGGAGGGGCT. Residues: CASSQGHLGGGA. The whole CDR3 reads CASSQGHLGGGAEQFF.